Listed here are 23 T cell receptor beta chains from one sample, sequenced in a study of shared clonotypes between healthy human individuals. The assay was immunoSEQ multiplex PCR, and TCRdb's table has in-frame clones only and misses some. The sample shows around 500,000 clones, about 85% of them seen only once. Sequencing was done on a sample of PBMCs. All receptors derive from a woman between 40 and 50 years old in good health. Some clones in this sample may be carry-over from other donors' samples.

The chain links TRBV27 to TRBJ2-5; D remains ambiguous. This CDR3 is built from 16 residues. Trimming removed 3 bases at V and 5 bases at J, with 19 bases between. From germline, CDR1 is MNHEY and CDR2 SMNVEV (reference sequence). The CDR3 sequence is CASSLGGLAHGETQYF. The CDR3 DNA reads TGTGCCAGCAGTTTGGGTGGGTTGGCCCACGGGGAGACCCAGTACTTC.

The genes are TRBV5-1 and TRBJ2-4; possibly TRBD1 for D (7 bases). CDR3 length: 13 residues. The germline CDR1 and CDR2 sequences are SGHRS and YFSETQ. Trimming left V 3 bases short and J 8 bases short, with 12 bases between. This CDR3 reads CASSWGDRDIQYF. In DNA, the CDR3 is TGCGCCAGCAGCTGGGGGGACAGAGACATTCAGTACTTC.

This sequence joins TRBV11-2 and TRBJ2-1; 7 nucleotides agree with TRBD1. CDR1 and CDR2 (germline): SGHAT, FQNNGV. CDR3 length: 13 residues. The V segment lost 3 bases and the J segment 5 bases; nucleotides outside the gene matches: 1. This CDR3 is CASSFGQDNEQFF. In DNA, the CDR3 is TGTGCCAGCAGCTTTGGACAGGACAATGAGCAGTTCTTC.

The chain links TRBV4-3 to TRBJ1-5; D is unresolved. Germline lookup yields CDR1 LGHNA and CDR2 YSLEER. This CDR3 has 14 amino acids. V lost 0 bases to trimming and J lost 0 bases, with 3 bases between them. DNA of the CDR3: TGCGCCAGCAGCCAAGACTATAGCAATCAGCCCCAGCATTTT. Translated: CASSQDYSNQPQHF.

A few counts support this clone. The chain recombines TRBV19 with TRBJ1-2; D is uncertain. V was trimmed by 6 bases and J by 8 bases, leaving 13 bases between them. Germline V lookup: CDR1 LNHDA, CDR2 SQIVND (reference sequence). The CDR3 extends over 12 amino acids. The DNA of the CDR3 is TGTGCCAGTAGCCCATATGGAGTAGGCTACACCTTC. Its protein product is CASSPYGVGYTF.

The V call is TRBV29-1, the J call TRBJ2-7; TRBD1 might be the D (6 bases). The V and J ends lost 5 bases and 6 bases respectively, with 11 bases between them. This CDR3 is 11 amino acids long. CDR1 and CDR2 (germline): SQVTM, ANQGSEA. CDR3 sequence: CSVTTGPEQYF. The CDR3 DNA reads as TGCAGCGTTACTACAGGGCCCGAGCAGTACTTC.

The chain couples TRBV9 to TRBJ2-1, with 16 bases aligning to TRBD2. This CDR3 has 17 residues. With V trimmed by 4 bases and J by 4 bases, 5 bases remained unmatched. CDR1 is SGDLS and CDR2 is YYNGEE in the germline V gene. CDR3 DNA sequence: TGTGCCAGCAGCCCGGGACTAGCGGGAGGGGGATACAATGAGCAGTTCTTC. Protein product: CASSPGLAGGGYNEQFF.

The DNA of the CDR3 is TGTGCCAGCAGCTTCTGGACTAGCGGGAACACCGGGGAGCTGTTTTTT. It translates to CASSFWTSGNTGELFF. The V call is TRBV7-2, the J call TRBJ2-2; 10 bases align to TRBD2. Trimming cost V 3 bases and J 1 base; bases outside gene matches: 2. The CDR3 runs to 16 residues. Germline CDR1 SGHTA, CDR2 FQGNSA.

This chain uses TRBV12-5 with TRBJ2-2; TRBD2 matches at 9 bases. This CDR3 region has 16 residues. CDR1 is LGHNT, CDR2 FRNRAP, per germline. V was pared by 2 bases and J by 4 bases, with 5 bases of the junction left unmatched. The CDR3 coding sequence is TGTGCTAGTGGTTTGTCGGTAGCGGGAGTCACCGGGGAGCTGTTTTTT. Its protein product is CASGLSVAGVTGELFF.

This clone was counted a few times. The same CDR3 can be traced to other DNA sequences in this sample. J is TRBJ2-5 and V is TRBV18, with D unresolved. CDR1 and CDR2 (germline): KGHSH, LQKENI. The ends were cut back, 3 bases at V and 2 bases at J, with 4 bases in the middle. The CDR3 is made up of 12 amino acids. The CDR3 bases are TGTGCCAGCTCACCCAGGCAAGAGACCCAGTACTTC. Its protein is CASSPRQETQYF.

The chain couples TRBV30 to TRBJ2-1; the match to TRBD2 covers 11 bases. The V gene end was trimmed by 3 bases and the J gene end by 6 bases; junction bases not matched to a gene: 7. Germline V gene data show CDR1 as GTSNPN and CDR2 as SVGIG (reference sequence). This CDR3 region has 15 residues. The CDR3 is CAWSPLTSGTNEQFF. The DNA for the CDR3 is TGTGCCTGGAGCCCCCTGACTAGCGGGACCAATGAGCAGTTCTTC.

Only one count was recorded for this clone. This chain links TRBV4-1 with TRBJ2-7; a weak D match, TRBD2 (5 bases). The ends were cut back, 0 bases at V and 7 bases at J, with 16 bases in the middle. This CDR3 is 15 amino acids long. Germline V gene data show CDR1 as MGHRA and CDR2 as YSYEKL. This CDR3 is CASSQDWGGRSEQYF. DNA of the CDR3: TGCGCCAGCAGCCAAGATTGGGGTGGGAGAAGTGAGCAGTACTTC.

This chain uses TRBV5-1 with TRBJ1-4; weak D call: TRBD1 (5 bases). V gave up 4 bases and J gave up 3 bases, with 10 bases separating them. This CDR3 is built from 14 residues. Germline assignment: CDR1 SGHRS and CDR2 YFSETQ. Written as DNA, the CDR3 is TGCGCCAGCAGCAAAGGGGTGGCTAATGAAAAACTGTTTTTT. Its protein is CASSKGVANEKLFF.

This chain joins TRBV27 and TRBJ1-1; the D gene is possibly TRBD1 (6 bases). This CDR3 has 15 residues. V was trimmed by 6 bases and J by 1 base, leaving 15 bases between them. Germline assignment: CDR1 MNHEY and CDR2 SMNVEV (reference sequence). CDR3 region: CASRKIGTTNTEAFF. The DNA for the CDR3 is TGTGCCAGCAGAAAAATCGGGACAACGAACACTGAAGCTTTCTTT.

The rearrangement uses TRBV11-2 and TRBJ2-1, with D perhaps matching TRBD1 or TRBD2 (5 bases each). The germline V gene encodes CDR1 SGHAT and CDR2 FQNNGV. This CDR3 contains 17 residues. V lost 5 bases and J 7 bases, leaving 24 bases between the germline ends. The CDR3 sequence is CASSALTDPGPSNEQFF. In DNA, the CDR3 is TGTGCCAGCAGCGCCCTCACCGATCCGGGACCATCAAATGAGCAGTTCTTC.

This chain connects TRBV4-3 to TRBJ2-1, with TRBD2 matching 12 bases. Trimming took 4 bases from V and 7 from J; bases not matched to a gene: 8. The CDR3 has 16 amino acids. Germline CDR1 and CDR2: LGHNA and YSLEER. The CDR3 protein is CASSRLRLAGGNEQFF. The CDR3 coding sequence is TGCGCCAGCAGCCGCCTGCGGCTAGCGGGAGGGAATGAGCAGTTCTTC.

This sequence joins TRBV28 and TRBJ2-5, with D unresolved. Trimming cost V 5 bases and J 2 bases, with 12 bases left between them. The CDR3 has 14 amino acids. Germline CDR1 MDHEN, CDR2 SYDVKM. The CDR3 reads CASSPPATQETQYF. The CDR3 DNA sequence: TGTGCCAGCAGTCCCCCGGCCACACAAGAGACCCAGTACTTC.

This chain connects TRBV19 to TRBJ1-5; D remains ambiguous. There are 13 residues in the CDR3. Deletions cut 3 bases from V and 2 bases from J, with 5 bases between. Germline V gene lookup returns CDR1 LNHDA and CDR2 SQIVND (reference sequence). DNA of the CDR3: TGTGCCAGTAGTATTAGGGGCAATCAGCCCCAGCATTTT. Translation gives CASSIRGNQPQHF.

The rearrangement joins TRBV5-4 to TRBJ2-7; 10 bases are a match to TRBD1. The CDR3 runs to 16 residues. Trimming removed 6 bases from V and 2 bases from J; junction bases left unmatched: 11. Per the germline V gene, CDR1 is SGHNT and CDR2 is YYREEE (reference sequence). The CDR3 protein is CASTSGGGTGAYEQYF. CDR3 nucleotides: TGTGCCAGCACCTCCGGTGGAGGGACAGGGGCCTACGAGCAGTACTTC. Full variable domain (outside the CDR3, taken from reference TRBV5-4 and TRBJ2-7): ETGVTQSPTHLIKTRGQQVTLRCSSQSGHNTVSWYQQALGQGPQFIFQYYREEENGRGNFPPRFSGLQFPNYSSELNVNALELDDSALYLCASTSGGGTGAYEQYFGPGTRLTVT.

The chain couples TRBV6-1 to TRBJ1-6, with D maybe TRBD1 (5 bases). The germline V gene has CDR1 MNHNS and CDR2 SASEGT. The V end lost 2 bases, the J end lost 9 bases, and 17 bases lay between the germline ends. This CDR3 comprises 16 residues. The CDR3 region is CASSESPGGASSPLHF. As DNA, the CDR3 is TGTGCCAGCAGTGAAAGCCCGGGGGGTGCAAGTTCACCCCTCCACTTT.

The rearrangement uses TRBV10-3 and TRBJ2-7; a possible D gene is TRBD1 (6 bases). Germline V gene lookup returns CDR1 ENHRY and CDR2 SYGVKD. The CDR3 is 13 amino acids. The V end lost 11 bases, the J end lost 3 bases, and 17 bases lay between the germline ends. CDR3 sequence (DNA): TGTGCCTCCACCCGGGACACCAACTACGAGCAGTACTTC. Translating gives CASTRDTNYEQYF.

The chain links TRBV2 to TRBJ2-7, with 13 bases matching TRBD2. The CDR3 is 18 amino acids. Germline V gives CDR1 SNHLY, CDR2 FYNNEI. V was pared by 6 bases and J by 2 bases, with 13 bases of the junction left unmatched. CDR3 in amino acids: CASSLGTSGILTPYEQYF. DNA for the CDR3: TGTGCCAGCAGCCTAGGGACTAGCGGGATTCTAACGCCCTACGAGCAGTACTTC.

The V and J genes are TRBV5-1 and TRBJ2-1, with 9 bases matching TRBD2. V was clipped by 0 bases and J by 4 bases; unmatched bases: 14. The CDR3 runs to 19 residues. The germline CDR1 and CDR2 sequences are SGHRS and YFSETQ. Here the CDR3 reads CASSLAGVAGATGYNEQFF. CDR3 DNA sequence: TGCGCCAGCAGCTTGGCCGGGGTAGCGGGAGCCACTGGATACAATGAGCAGTTCTTC.